These T cell receptor beta chains were read from a single sample in a study of blood T cell repertoires in COVID-19. The method was immunoSEQ multiplex PCR; TCRdb's version includes in-frame clones alone and lacks a portion of them. The sample has 250,000 to 300,000 clones, around 81% seen once. Sequenced input: peripheral blood. The receptor set was obtained from a woman in her sixties with active or convalescent COVID-19. Each CDR3 is given with its conserved first and last residue. Each record gives: clone size, D gene, V gene, J gene, CDR3 DNA, CDR3 protein. The D gene is left open where the match is weak. The size of a clone is reported for some rows only, either as once, few or many, or as a class for expanded clones.

size: few
D: TRBD1
V: TRBV6-5
J: TRBJ1-1
DNA: TGTGCCAGCAGGGTCAGGGGGCTTAAGACTGAAGCTTTCTTT
CDR3: CASRVRGLKTEAFF

size: -
D: TRBD2
V: TRBV5-4
J: TRBJ2-5
DNA: TGTGCCAGCAGCTTGGCCGTCACAGCGGGGGGACAAGAGACCCAGTACTTC
CDR3: CASSLAVTAGGQETQYF

size: -
D: -
V: TRBV5-1
J: TRBJ2-2
DNA: TGCGCCAGCAGCTCGGCCGGGACTCTCCCTAGTGGCACCGGGGAGCTGTTTTTT
CDR3: CASSSAGTLPSGTGELFF

size: -
D: -
V: TRBV6-5
J: TRBJ2-7
DNA: TGTGCCAGCAGTTCACTGGGGGGGCGCTACGAGCAGTACTTC
CDR3: CASSSLGGRYEQYF

size: -
D: -
V: TRBV9
J: TRBJ2-1
DNA: TGTGCCAGCAGCGTAGGGCTCTCAGGAGAGGGGCAGTTCTTC
CDR3: CASSVGLSGEGQFF

size: -
D: -
V: TRBV6-5
J: TRBJ2-5
DNA: TGTGCCAGCAGTTACGGCAGGGGACAAGAGACCCAGTACTTC
CDR3: CASSYGRGQETQYF

size: -
D: -
V: TRBV5-6
J: TRBJ1-1
DNA: TGTGCCAGCAGCTTGCGCGGGGGGATGAACACTGAAGCTTTCTTT
CDR3: CASSLRGGMNTEAFF

size: -
D: -
V: TRBV5-6
J: TRBJ1-1
DNA: TGTGCCAGCAGCAAGAAGGTAAGGGGCGCTGAAGCTTTCTTT
CDR3: CASSKKVRGAEAFF

size: -
D: TRBD1
V: TRBV10-3
J: TRBJ1-1
DNA: TGTGCCATCAGTGGGACAGGGAACACTGAAGCTTTCTTT
CDR3: CAISGTGNTEAFF

size: once
D: -
V: TRBV7-2
J: TRBJ1-2
DNA: TGTGCCAGCAGCTTAGAAACAGGGCCCTATGGCTACACCTTC
CDR3: CASSLETGPYGYTF

size: few
D: TRBD1
V: TRBV29-1
J: TRBJ1-1
DNA: TGCAGCGTCGCGACAGGGTTGAACACTGAAGCTTTCTTT
CDR3: CSVATGLNTEAFF

size: -
D: TRBD2
V: TRBV9
J: TRBJ2-1
DNA: TGTGCCAGCAGCGTTCTAGCGGGGGGGTCCGGCTCCTACAATGAGCAGTTCTTC
CDR3: CASSVLAGGSGSYNEQFF

size: -
D: TRBD1
V: TRBV9
J: TRBJ2-5
DNA: TGTGCCAGCAGCGTAAAATGGGACAGCCAAGAGACCCAGTACTTC
CDR3: CASSVKWDSQETQYF

size: few
D: TRBD1
V: TRBV25-1
J: TRBJ1-1
DNA: TGTGCCAGCAGTGAATATAAGGGGGCGAACACTGAAGCTTTCTTT
CDR3: CASSEYKGANTEAFF

size: few
D: TRBD1
V: TRBV30
J: TRBJ2-1
DNA: TGTGCCTGGAGTGTACACAGGGGGCTATACAATGAGCAGTTCTTC
CDR3: CAWSVHRGLYNEQFF

size: -
D: TRBD1
V: TRBV19
J: TRBJ2-2
DNA: TGTGCCAGTAGTGGGGACAGGGCGAACACCGGGGAGCTGTTTTTT
CDR3: CASSGDRANTGELFF

size: -
D: -
V: TRBV11-2
J: TRBJ2-2
DNA: TGTGCCAGCAGCTTAGATCAGGTCCCACGTTACTTCGCGAACACCGGGGAGCTGTTTTTT
CDR3: CASSLDQVPRYFANTGELFF

size: once
D: -
V: TRBV7-2
J: TRBJ1-1
DNA: TGTGCCAGCAGTTTGCAGACAGGACGCGCCACTGAAGCTTTCTTT
CDR3: CASSLQTGRATEAFF

size: -
D: -
V: TRBV7-8
J: TRBJ2-3
DNA: TGTGCCAGCAGCTTAGGGGGGCCCCTATTAACAGATACGCAGTATTTT
CDR3: CASSLGGPLLTDTQYF

size: -
D: TRBD2
V: TRBV3-1/TRBV3-2
J: TRBJ2-1
DNA: TGTGCCAGCAGACGACTAGCGGGGGGCACGAGCTCCTACAATGAGCAGTTCTTC
CDR3: CASRRLAGGTSSYNEQFF

size: -
D: -
V: TRBV10-3
J: TRBJ2-7
DNA: TGTGCCATCAGTGAGACAGAACGCGAGCAGTACTTC
CDR3: CAISETEREQYF

size: -
D: -
V: TRBV11-2
J: TRBJ1-2
DNA: TGTGCCAGCACCCCAATCTTTTCCGGCCGGGGATATGGCTACACCTTC
CDR3: CASTPIFSGRGYGYTF

size: few
D: TRBD1
V: TRBV19
J: TRBJ1-5
DNA: TGTGCCAGTAAAGATGGACAGGGGGCCTCGCCATGGCATTTT
CDR3: CASKDGQGASPWHF

size: -
D: -
V: TRBV19
J: TRBJ1-5
DNA: TGTGCCAGTAGTGCCGGGGGGAGAATCGATCAGCCCCAGCATTTT
CDR3: CASSAGGRIDQPQHF

size: once
D: TRBD2
V: TRBV6-5
J: TRBJ2-3
DNA: TGTGCCAGCAGTTACCCCCGGGGGGGAGGTGATACGCAGTATTTT
CDR3: CASSYPRGGGDTQYF

size: -
D: TRBD1
V: TRBV9
J: TRBJ2-5
DNA: TGTGCCAGCAGCGTAGAGGGACAGGGAGAGACCCAGTACTTC
CDR3: CASSVEGQGETQYF

size: -
D: TRBD1
V: TRBV12-3/TRBV12-4
J: TRBJ2-3
DNA: TGTGCCAGCAGTTTTAGGGGGCTAGATACGCAGTATTTT
CDR3: CASSFRGLDTQYF

size: -
D: TRBD1
V: TRBV5-1
J: TRBJ1-2
DNA: TGCGCCAGCAGCTTGGATGGGACAGGTCTTCGAGGCTACACCTTC
CDR3: CASSLDGTGLRGYTF